This T cell receptor (beta chain) was documented in a study of blood T cell repertoires in COVID-19. On the study more broadly: Samples came from the United States, Italy and Spain, spanning acute and convalescent COVID-19. PBMCs, B-cell-depleted T cells, or T cells were the source of the cDNA or gDNA that made up the material.

Trimming at V came to 4 bases and at J to 2 bases, leaving 9 bases not matched to a gene. The germline V gene has CDR1 KGHDR and CDR2 SFDVKD. The CDR3 has 18 amino acids. This clone is a singleton in its sample. Study processing details: Amplified reference gene primers provided the basis for estimating nucleated cell counts. Repertoires were generated with immunoSEQ multiplex PCR, while TCRdb's copy carries only in-frame clones and drops some. V and J calls and clone size come straight from that table; D and trimming were deduced from the DNA. This table holds 150,000 to 200,000 clones, approximately 86% found once.

The sequencing sample was made of peripheral blood. The receptor's source is a man between 60 and 75 years old with acute or convalescent COVID-19. This chain links TRBV24-1 with TRBJ2-6, with 8 bases fitting TRBD1. In DNA form, the CDR3 reads TGTGCCACCAGTGACCGATGGGCAGGGGGCGCTGGGGCCAACGTCCTGACTTTC. Its protein is CATSDRWAGGAGANVLTF.